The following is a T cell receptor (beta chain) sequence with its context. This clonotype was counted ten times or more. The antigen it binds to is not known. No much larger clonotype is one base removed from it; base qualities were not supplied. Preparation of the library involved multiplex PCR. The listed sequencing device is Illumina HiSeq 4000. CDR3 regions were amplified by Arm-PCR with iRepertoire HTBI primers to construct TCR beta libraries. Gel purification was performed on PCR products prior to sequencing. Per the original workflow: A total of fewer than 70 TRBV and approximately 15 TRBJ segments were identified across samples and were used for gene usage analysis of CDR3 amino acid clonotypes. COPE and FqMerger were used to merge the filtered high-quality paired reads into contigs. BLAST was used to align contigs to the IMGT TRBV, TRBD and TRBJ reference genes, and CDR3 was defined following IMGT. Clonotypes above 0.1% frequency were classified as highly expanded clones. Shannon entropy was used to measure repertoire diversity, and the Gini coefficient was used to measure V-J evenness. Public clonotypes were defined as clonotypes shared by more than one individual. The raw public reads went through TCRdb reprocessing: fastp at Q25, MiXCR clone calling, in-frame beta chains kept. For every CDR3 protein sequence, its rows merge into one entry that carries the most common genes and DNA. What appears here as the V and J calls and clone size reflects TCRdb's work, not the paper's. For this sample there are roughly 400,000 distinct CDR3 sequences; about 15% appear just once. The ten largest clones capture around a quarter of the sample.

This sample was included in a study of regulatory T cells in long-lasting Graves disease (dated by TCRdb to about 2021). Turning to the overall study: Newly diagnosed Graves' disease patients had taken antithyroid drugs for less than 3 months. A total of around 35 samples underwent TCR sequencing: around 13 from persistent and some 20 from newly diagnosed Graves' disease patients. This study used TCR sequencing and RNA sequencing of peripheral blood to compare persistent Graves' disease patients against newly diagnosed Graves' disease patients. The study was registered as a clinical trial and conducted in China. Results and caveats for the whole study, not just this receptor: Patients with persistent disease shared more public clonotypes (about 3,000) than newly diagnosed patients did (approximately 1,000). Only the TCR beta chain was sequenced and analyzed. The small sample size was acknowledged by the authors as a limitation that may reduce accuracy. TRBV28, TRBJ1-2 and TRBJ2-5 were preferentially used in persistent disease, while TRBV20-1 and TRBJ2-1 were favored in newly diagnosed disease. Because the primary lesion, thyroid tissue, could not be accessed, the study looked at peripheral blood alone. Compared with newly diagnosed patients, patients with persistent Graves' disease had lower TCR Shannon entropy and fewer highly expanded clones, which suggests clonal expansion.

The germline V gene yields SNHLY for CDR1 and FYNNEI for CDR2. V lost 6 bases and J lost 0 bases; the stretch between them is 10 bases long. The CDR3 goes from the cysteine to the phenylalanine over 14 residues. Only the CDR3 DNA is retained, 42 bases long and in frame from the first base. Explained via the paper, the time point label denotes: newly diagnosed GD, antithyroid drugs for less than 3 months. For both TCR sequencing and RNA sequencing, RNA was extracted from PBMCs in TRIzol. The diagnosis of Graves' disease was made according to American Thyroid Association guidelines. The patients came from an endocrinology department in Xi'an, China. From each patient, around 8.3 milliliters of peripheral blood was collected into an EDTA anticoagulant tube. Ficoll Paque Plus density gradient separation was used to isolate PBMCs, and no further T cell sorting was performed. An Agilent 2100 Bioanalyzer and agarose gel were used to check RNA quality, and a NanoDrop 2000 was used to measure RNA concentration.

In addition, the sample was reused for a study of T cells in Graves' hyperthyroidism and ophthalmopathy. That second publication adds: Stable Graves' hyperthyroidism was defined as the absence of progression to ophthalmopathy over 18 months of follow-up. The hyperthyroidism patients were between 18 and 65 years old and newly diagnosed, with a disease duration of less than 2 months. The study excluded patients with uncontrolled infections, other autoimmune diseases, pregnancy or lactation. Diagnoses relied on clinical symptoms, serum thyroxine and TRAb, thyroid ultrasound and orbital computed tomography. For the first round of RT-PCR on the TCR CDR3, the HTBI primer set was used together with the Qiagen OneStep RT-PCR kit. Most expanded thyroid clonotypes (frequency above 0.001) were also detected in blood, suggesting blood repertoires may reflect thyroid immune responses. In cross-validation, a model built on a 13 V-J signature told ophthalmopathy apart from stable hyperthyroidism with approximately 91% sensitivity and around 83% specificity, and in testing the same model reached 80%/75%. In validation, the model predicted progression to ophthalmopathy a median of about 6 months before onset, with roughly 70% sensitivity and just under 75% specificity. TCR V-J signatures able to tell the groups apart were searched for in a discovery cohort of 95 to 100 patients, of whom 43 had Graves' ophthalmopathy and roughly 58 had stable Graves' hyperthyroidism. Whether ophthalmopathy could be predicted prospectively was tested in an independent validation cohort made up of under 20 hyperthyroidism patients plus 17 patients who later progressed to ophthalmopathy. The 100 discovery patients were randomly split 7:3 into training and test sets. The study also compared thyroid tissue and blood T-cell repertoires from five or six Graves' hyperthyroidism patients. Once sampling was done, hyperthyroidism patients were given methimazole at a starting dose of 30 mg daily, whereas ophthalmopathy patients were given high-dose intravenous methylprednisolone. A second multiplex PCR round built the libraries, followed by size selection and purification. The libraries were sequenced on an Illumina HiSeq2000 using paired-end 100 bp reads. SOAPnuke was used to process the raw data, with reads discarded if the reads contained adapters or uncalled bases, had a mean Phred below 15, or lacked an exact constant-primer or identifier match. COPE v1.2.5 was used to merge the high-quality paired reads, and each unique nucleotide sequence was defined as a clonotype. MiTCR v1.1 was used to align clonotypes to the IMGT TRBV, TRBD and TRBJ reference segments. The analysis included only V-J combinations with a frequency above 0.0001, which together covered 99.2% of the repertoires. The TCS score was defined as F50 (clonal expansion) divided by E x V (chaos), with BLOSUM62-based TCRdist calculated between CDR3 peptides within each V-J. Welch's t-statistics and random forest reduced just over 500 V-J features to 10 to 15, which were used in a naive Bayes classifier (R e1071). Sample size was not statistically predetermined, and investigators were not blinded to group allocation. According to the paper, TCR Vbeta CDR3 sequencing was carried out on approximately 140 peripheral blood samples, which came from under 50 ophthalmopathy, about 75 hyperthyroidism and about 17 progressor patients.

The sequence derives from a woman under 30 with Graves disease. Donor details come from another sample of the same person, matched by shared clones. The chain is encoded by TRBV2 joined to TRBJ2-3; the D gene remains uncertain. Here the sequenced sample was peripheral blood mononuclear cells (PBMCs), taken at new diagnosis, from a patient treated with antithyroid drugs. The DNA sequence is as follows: TGTGCCAGCAGACGCAGAACTAGCACAGATACGCAGTATTTT. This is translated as CASRRRTSTDTQYF.